This T cell receptor beta chain derives from a study of blood T cell repertoires in COVID-19. Sequencing used immunoSEQ multiplex PCR; TCRdb keeps in-frame clones, though not all of them. The table has fewer than 150,000 clones, approximately 84% seen once. CDR1 and CDR2 from the germline V gene are SGHTA and FQGTGA. Trimming removed 2 bases from V and 9 bases from J, with 14 bases in between. The CDR3 is 14 amino acids. Sequencing used peripheral blood. The clonotype was recovered from a man aged 40-49 years with acute or convalescent COVID-19. This chain links TRBV7-3 with TRBJ2-1, with D tentatively TRBD1 (6 bases). The CDR3 region is CASSLFQGFGEQFF. CDR3 sequence (DNA): TGTGCCAGCAGCTTATTCCAGGGGTTCGGTGAGCAGTTCTTC. The full variable domain, rest sourced from reference TRBV7-3 and TRBJ2-1, is GAGVSQTPSNKVTEKGKYVELRCDPISGHTALYWYRQSLGQGPEFLIYFQGTGAADDSGLPNDRFFAVRPEGSVSTLKIQRTERGDSAVYLCASSLFQGFGEQFFGPGTRLTVL.